These 21 T cell receptor beta chains were all obtained from the same sample, sequenced in a study of blood T cell repertoires in COVID-19. The table came from immunoSEQ multiplex PCR; TCRdb's copy has only in-frame clones and leaves some out. The data hold hundreds of thousands of clones, with approximately 89% observed a single time. The sequenced material came from PBMCs or T cells enriched from blood (not recorded which). Receptors originate from a middle-aged woman who had recovered from COVID-19.

V gene TRBV28 combines with J gene TRBJ1-2; no clear D. The CDR3 runs 14 residues. The germline V gene encodes CDR1 MDHEN and CDR2 SYDVKM. Between the trimmed V and J ends, which lost 3 bases and 5 bases, there was a span of 13 bases. Written as DNA, the CDR3 is TGTGCCAGCAGTTTCGGCTCCGCGGGGTATGGCTACACCTTC. This sequence encodes CASSFGSAGYGYTF.

Only one count was recorded for this clone. V usage is TRBV10-3 and J usage is TRBJ1-2; no clear D. From germline, CDR1 is ENHRY and CDR2 SYGVKD. V was cut by 2 bases and J by 4 bases, with 14 bases left in between. This CDR3 contains 15 residues. The CDR3 loop reads CAISELNQPSYGYTF. For the CDR3, the DNA is TGTGCCATCAGTGAGCTTAACCAACCCAGCTATGGCTACACCTTC.

The V and J genes are TRBV29-1 and TRBJ2-7, with TRBD2 matching 9 bases. The CDR3 covers 14 residues. Looked up from germline, CDR1 is SQVTM and CDR2 is ANQGSEA. J was trimmed by 0 bases and V by 5 bases; bases with no gene match: 5. This CDR3 reads CSVKASGASYEQYF. The CDR3 DNA reads as TGCAGCGTTAAGGCTAGCGGGGCCTCCTACGAGCAGTACTTC.

This clone has just one count. V usage is TRBV24-1 and J usage is TRBJ2-2, with 11 bases matching TRBD1. The CDR3 extends over 15 amino acids. With 3 bases clipped from V and 8 bases from J, the junction kept 4 bases outside the gene matches. The germline V gene has CDR1 KGHDR and CDR2 SFDVKD. As DNA, the CDR3 is TGTGCCACCAGTGATCTGGACAGGGGGCATGGGGAGCTGTTTTTT. Its protein is CATSDLDRGHGELFF.

This clone came up once. This rearrangement joins TRBV7-2 to TRBJ1-2; D is perhaps TRBD1 (5 bases). The V gene's germline CDR1 is SGHTA and CDR2 FQGNSA. Trimming left V 3 bases short and J 3 bases short, with 11 bases between. CDR3 length equals 14 residues. The CDR3 spells CASSFGTGDYGYTF. The CDR3 region has the DNA TGTGCCAGCAGCTTCGGAACGGGGGACTATGGCTACACCTTC.

The J gene is TRBJ2-2, the V gene TRBV19; 7 positions match TRBD1. This CDR3 is 15 amino acids long. Germline-derived CDR1 and CDR2 are LNHDA and SQIVND (reference sequence). J gave up 4 bases and V 5 bases, and 7 bases lay outside the gene matches. The CDR3 sequence is CASSLDRVRTGELFF. In DNA, the CDR3 is TGTGCCAGTAGTCTCGACAGGGTTCGCACCGGGGAGCTGTTTTTT.

The chain joins TRBV7-7 to TRBJ1-2, with 7 bases aligning to TRBD1. The CDR3 runs to 13 residues. Germline-derived CDR1 and CDR2 are SSHAT and FNYEAQ (reference sequence). For the CDR3, the DNA is TGTGCTAGCTGGAAGACAGGGAACTATGGCTACACCTTC. Protein: CASWKTGNYGYTF.

This clone appeared once. The chain joins TRBV9 to TRBJ2-2, with TRBD1 matching over 7 bases. Looked up from germline, CDR1 is SGDLS and CDR2 is YYNGEE. Germline trimming cut 0 bases from V and 4 bases from J; bases unmatched to any gene: 6. The CDR3 consists of 16 residues. CDR3 residues: CASSVAFTGATGELFF. CDR3 in DNA: TGTGCCAGCAGCGTAGCCTTTACAGGGGCCACCGGGGAGCTGTTTTTT.

This clone was detected only a few times. The rearrangement links TRBV18 to TRBJ1-2; 9 nucleotides agree with TRBD1. This CDR3 comprises 15 residues. Germline trimming cut 4 bases from V and 3 bases from J; bases unmatched to any gene: 6. Germline-derived CDR1 and CDR2 are KGHSH and LQKENI. CDR3 bases: TGTGCCAGCTCACAAGGACAGGGGAATTACTATGGCTACACCTTC. Encoded protein: CASSQGQGNYYGYTF.

This rearrangement joins TRBV29-1 to TRBJ2-7; TRBD1 aligns across 7 bases. The CDR3 length is 15 residues. V shed 0 bases, J shed 6 bases, and the junction held 11 bases outside the gene matches. Germline CDR1 and CDR2: SQVTM and ANQGSEA. The CDR3 coding sequence is TGCAGCGTTGAAGATCGCCCAGGGGGAAGCTTCGAGCAGTACTTC. As protein: CSVEDRPGGSFEQYF.

The V call is TRBV29-1, the J call TRBJ1-2; 8 nucleotides match TRBD1. With 3 bases clipped from V and 6 bases from J, the junction kept 6 bases outside the gene matches. Per germline, CDR1 SQVTM and CDR2 ANQGSEA. The CDR3 covers 13 residues. CDR3 coding DNA: TGCAGCGTTGAGCGTCAGGGGGCGGATGGCTACACCTTC. It is translated as CSVERQGADGYTF.

This chain uses TRBV5-8 with TRBJ2-3; 9 bases fit TRBD1. Trimming at V came to 4 bases and at J to 3 bases, leaving 6 bases not matched to a gene. The CDR3 length is 15 residues. Germline V gene sequence: CDR1 SGHTS, CDR2 YDEGEE. The DNA for the CDR3 is TGTGCCAGCAGCACCGGACAGGGGTTGACAGATACGCAGTATTTT. Encoded protein: CASSTGQGLTDTQYF. The variable domain in full, with the rest retrieved from reference TRBV5-8 and TRBJ2-3, is EAGVTQSPTHLIKTRGQQATLRCSPISGHTSVYWYQQALGLGLQFLLWYDEGEERNRGNFPPRFSGRQFPNYSSELNVNALELEDSALYLCASSTGQGLTDTQYFGPGTRLTVL.

This chain links TRBV28 with TRBJ2-2; D is perhaps TRBD2 (5 bases). There are 12 residues in the CDR3. CDR1 is MDHEN and CDR2 is SYDVKM in the germline V gene. Trimming removed 10 bases at V and 1 base at J, with 7 bases between. The chain's CDR3 is CATAGNTGELFF. CDR3 coding DNA: TGTGCCACGGCGGGGAACACCGGGGAGCTGTTTTTT.

The chain carries TRBV5-1 and TRBJ1-2; 7 bases are a match to TRBD1. V gave up 0 bases and J gave up 3 bases; unmatched junction bases: 2. In germline, CDR1 is SGHRS, CDR2 YFSETQ. CDR3 length: 14 residues. The CDR3 DNA is TGCGCCAGCAGCTTGGGACAGGGATACTATGGCTACACCTTC. Residues: CASSLGQGYYGYTF.

J is TRBJ2-1 and V is TRBV11-2; D unresolved. The V end was cut by 3 bases, the J end by 2 bases, with 11 bases between. CDR1 and CDR2 (germline): SGHAT, FQNNGV. The CDR3 covers 15 residues. CDR3: CASSFMLATYNEQFF. The CDR3, as DNA: TGTGCCAGCAGCTTCATGTTGGCCACCTACAATGAGCAGTTCTTC.

The chain joins TRBV29-1 to TRBJ1-2; 9 positions agree with TRBD1. This CDR3 region has 12 residues. CDR1 is SQVTM, CDR2 ANQGSEA, per germline. The junction had 0 bases not matched to a gene; V was cut back by 3 bases and J by 4 bases. The CDR3 DNA reads TGCAGCGTTGAGGGACAGGGCTATGGCTACACCTTC. It specifies CSVEGQGYGYTF.

This chain uses TRBV6-2 or TRBV6-3 with TRBJ2-5; D perhaps matches TRBD2 (6 bases). This CDR3 is built from 17 residues. Trimming pared 1 base from V and 4 bases from J, leaving 19 bases between. Germline V CDR1 and CDR2: MNHEY, SVGEGT. This CDR3 reads CASSYFRRREQRETQYF. In nucleotides, the CDR3 is TGTGCCAGCAGTTACTTCCGGCGACGGGAGCAGCGAGAGACCCAGTACTTC.

The chain carries TRBV24-1 and TRBJ2-2; TRBD1 matches 7 bases. The CDR3 length is 15 residues. CDR1 is KGHDR, CDR2 SFDVKD, per germline. J gave up 4 bases and V 4 bases, and 5 bases lay outside the gene matches. DNA for the CDR3: TGTGCCACCAGTGACCCGACAGGGCTCACCGGGGAGCTGTTTTTT. Translation: CATSDPTGLTGELFF.

The rearrangement links TRBV30 to TRBJ1-4; 7 bases align to TRBD1. The CDR3 is 14 residues long. Germline V gene sequence: CDR1 GTSNPN, CDR2 SVGIG (reference sequence). Germline trimming cut 3 bases from V and 5 bases from J; bases unmatched to any gene: 6. The CDR3 DNA reads as TGTGCCTGGAGGCAGGGGGTTGAGAATGAAAAACTGTTTTTT. It encodes CAWRQGVENEKLFF. The full variable domain, in which reference TRBV30 and TRBJ1-4 provide the parts outside the CDR3, is SQTIHQWPATLVQPVGSPLSLECTVEGTSNPNLYWYRQAAGRGLQLLFYSVGIGQISSEVPQNLSASRPQDRQFILSSKKLLLSDSGFYLCAWRQGVENEKLFFGSGTQLSVL.

The chain uses TRBV21-1 and TRBJ2-1; TRBD2, the D gene given by the table, was not confirmed from the DNA. TRBV21-1 is a recognized pseudogene. CDR3 length: 12 residues. Here the CDR3 DNA reads TGTGCCAGCAGCAAAAGGGAGCGGATGCAGTTCTTC. Translating it yields CASSKRERMQFF.

The V call is TRBV9, the J call TRBJ2-7; 8 nucleotides line up with TRBD2. CDR3 size: 13 residues. Germline V gene sequence: CDR1 SGDLS, CDR2 YYNGEE. V shed 5 bases and J 5 bases; nucleotides not matched to a gene: 6. The CDR3 region has the DNA TGTGCCAGCAGTCTCGGGGGGGGCGACGAGCAGTACTTC. Translated: CASSLGGGDEQYF. Filled out from reference TRBV9 and TRBJ2-7, the complete variable domain reads DSGVTQTPKHLITATGQRVTLRCSPRSGDLSVYWYQQSLDQGLQFLIQYYNGEERAKGNILERFSAQQFPDLHSELNLSSLELGDSALYFCASSLGGGDEQYFGPGTRLTVT.